This TCR beta chain was captured in a study of blood T cell repertoires in COVID-19. Clones were sequenced by immunoSEQ multiplex PCR, and TCRdb holds only the in-frame ones, with some missing. The top ten hold 8% to 9% of the sample, which has 250,000 to 350,000 clones, roughly 87% seen once. The germline V gene encodes CDR1 KGHSH and CDR2 LQKENI. This CDR3 comprises 15 residues. Trimming took 6 bases from V and 4 from J; bases not matched to a gene: 6. The sample taken for sequencing was PBMCs or T cells enriched from blood (not recorded which). The sequence was obtained from a woman aged 18-29 years who had recovered from COVID-19. The chain links TRBV18 to TRBJ2-2, with 9 bases lining up with TRBD2. The chain's CDR3 is CASSKRGVATGELFF. DNA for the CDR3: TGTGCCAGCTCCAAGCGGGGGGTCGCCACCGGGGAGCTGTTTTTT.